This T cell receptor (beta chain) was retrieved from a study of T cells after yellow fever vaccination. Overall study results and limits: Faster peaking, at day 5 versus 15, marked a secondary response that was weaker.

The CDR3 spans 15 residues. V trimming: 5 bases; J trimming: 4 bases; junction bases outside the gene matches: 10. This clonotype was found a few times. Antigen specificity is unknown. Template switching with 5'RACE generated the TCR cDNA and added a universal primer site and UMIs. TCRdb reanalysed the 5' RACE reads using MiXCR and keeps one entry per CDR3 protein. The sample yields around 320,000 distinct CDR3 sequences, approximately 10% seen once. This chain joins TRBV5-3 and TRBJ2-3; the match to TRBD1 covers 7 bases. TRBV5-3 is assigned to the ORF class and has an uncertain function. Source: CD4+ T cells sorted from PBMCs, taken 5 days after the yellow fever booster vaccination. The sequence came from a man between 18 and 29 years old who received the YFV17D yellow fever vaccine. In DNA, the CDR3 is TGTGCCAGAAGTTTGACAGGGAATCACCCAGATACGCAGTATTTT. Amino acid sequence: CARSLTGNHPDTQYF.